The subject of this entry is one T cell receptor (beta chain). The CDR3 length is 14 residues. Germline CDR1 MNHEY, CDR2 SVGAGI. V lost 4 bases to trimming and J lost 4 bases; unmatched junction nucleotides: 7. This sample is part of a study of T cell changes during pregnancy in multiple sclerosis. Measured with immunoSEQ multiplex PCR; TCRdb has only the in-frame clones, and not every one. This table has around 34,000 clones, under 90% appearing once. This sequence joins TRBV6-5 and TRBJ2-7, with 7 positions matching TRBD2. The source is a female donor with multiple sclerosis, enrolled in a pregnancy study. This specimen consisted of CD8+ T cells from peripheral blood mononuclear cells, obtained after pregnancy. CDR3 sequence (DNA): TGTGCCAGCAGTTGGGAGGGAGGCCATTACGAGCAGTACTTC. This encodes CASSWEGGHYEQYF.